Listed below are T cell receptor beta chains from one sample, sequenced in a study of shared clonotypes between healthy human individuals. The repertoire was sequenced with immunoSEQ multiplex PCR; TCRdb's copy has only in-frame clones and lacks some. The table has approximately 1.4 million clones, 95% to 99% seen once; the top ten hold approximately 0.45%. Sequenced input: naive CD4+ T cells sorted from blood. The receptors originated from a man aged 25 to 45 in good health. Each CDR3 is given with its conserved first and last residue. D genes are given only for firm matches. Some rows have no size entry. The others give once, few or many, or a class for an expanded clone.

clone_size: NA
d_call: NA
j_call: TRBJ2-5
v_call: TRBV5-1
cdr3_nt: TGCGCCAGCAGCTTGGAGCCAGGGATGAAGACCCAGTACTTC
cdr3_aa: CASSLEPGMKTQYF

clone_size: NA
d_call: TRBD1
j_call: TRBJ2-1
v_call: TRBV7-2
cdr3_nt: TGTGCCAGCAGCCTACAGGGGTTCTACAATGAGCAGTTCTTC
cdr3_aa: CASSLQGFYNEQFF

clone_size: NA
d_call: NA
j_call: TRBJ1-1
v_call: TRBV6-1
cdr3_nt: TGTGCCAGCAGAGCTAGGACGGATGAAGCTTTCTTT
cdr3_aa: CASRARTDEAFF

clone_size: NA
d_call: NA
j_call: TRBJ2-7
v_call: TRBV2
cdr3_nt: TGTGCCAGCAGCGTCGGAGGGAGCGAGCAGTACTTC
cdr3_aa: CASSVGGSEQYF

clone_size: NA
d_call: NA
j_call: TRBJ2-7
v_call: TRBV5-1
cdr3_nt: TGCGCCAGCAGCTTGGGAACTAGTAGCGCCGAGCAGTACTTC
cdr3_aa: CASSLGTSSAEQYF

clone_size: NA
d_call: TRBD2
j_call: TRBJ2-5
v_call: TRBV19
cdr3_nt: TGTGCCAGTAGCTCCAAAAGACTAGCTACTAACCCAGAGACCCAGTACTTC
cdr3_aa: CASSSKRLATNPETQYF

clone_size: NA
d_call: TRBD2
j_call: TRBJ2-2
v_call: TRBV7-8
cdr3_nt: TGTGCCAGCAGCTTAGGAGGTAGCGGGACGATCGGGGAGCTGTTTTTT
cdr3_aa: CASSLGGSGTIGELFF

clone_size: NA
d_call: TRBD1
j_call: TRBJ2-7
v_call: TRBV15
cdr3_nt: TGTGCCACCAGCAGAGATCCAAGGGGGCACTACGAGCAGTACTTC
cdr3_aa: CATSRDPRGHYEQYF

clone_size: NA
d_call: NA
j_call: TRBJ2-1
v_call: TRBV7-2
cdr3_nt: TGTGCCAGCGGTTCCCGGGGAGGGCAGTTCTTC
cdr3_aa: CASGSRGGQFF

clone_size: NA
d_call: TRBD1
j_call: TRBJ1-3
v_call: TRBV18
cdr3_nt: TGTGCCAGCTCCCGAAACGACAGGGAAAGAAACACCATATATTTT
cdr3_aa: CASSRNDRERNTIYF

clone_size: NA
d_call: NA
j_call: TRBJ2-7
v_call: TRBV18
cdr3_nt: TGTGCCAGCTCACCATCGCCCGGGGAAACGCACTACGAGCAGTACTTC
cdr3_aa: CASSPSPGETHYEQYF

clone_size: NA
d_call: NA
j_call: TRBJ2-2
v_call: TRBV18
cdr3_nt: TGTGCCAGCTCACCTCAACTGGCTACCGGGGAGCTGTTTTTT
cdr3_aa: CASSPQLATGELFF

clone_size: NA
d_call: NA
j_call: TRBJ1-5
v_call: TRBV18
cdr3_nt: TGTGCCAGCTCACCGTCGGGGAGTCAGCCCCAGCATTTT
cdr3_aa: CASSPSGSQPQHF

clone_size: NA
d_call: NA
j_call: TRBJ1-2
v_call: TRBV6-4
cdr3_nt: TGTGCCAGCAGAAGAGAGGGGGTATTGTGGGACTACACCTTC
cdr3_aa: CASRREGVLWDYTF

clone_size: once
d_call: TRBD1
j_call: TRBJ2-3
v_call: TRBV5-1
cdr3_nt: TGCGCCAGCAGCACTCAGGGGGCCGGTAGCACAGATACGCAGTATTTT
cdr3_aa: CASSTQGAGSTDTQYF

clone_size: NA
d_call: TRBD1
j_call: TRBJ1-2
v_call: TRBV5-6
cdr3_nt: TGTGCCAGCAGCCAAGGACAGGTCTATGGCTACACCTTC
cdr3_aa: CASSQGQVYGYTF

clone_size: NA
d_call: NA
j_call: TRBJ1-4
v_call: TRBV4-3
cdr3_nt: TGCGCCAGCAGCCAAGGGAGGGGGAAAGCTAATGAAAAACTGTTTTTT
cdr3_aa: CASSQGRGKANEKLFF

clone_size: NA
d_call: TRBD2
j_call: TRBJ2-7
v_call: TRBV19
cdr3_nt: TGTGCCAGTAGTATCAAAGCGGGGAACTCCTACGAGCAGTACTTC
cdr3_aa: CASSIKAGNSYEQYF

clone_size: NA
d_call: TRBD1
j_call: TRBJ2-7
v_call: TRBV6-5
cdr3_nt: TGTGCCAGCAGTTTCGGACAGGGACCCTACGAGCAGTACTTC
cdr3_aa: CASSFGQGPYEQYF

clone_size: NA
d_call: TRBD2
j_call: TRBJ2-1
v_call: TRBV6-4
cdr3_nt: TGTGCCAGCAGCCTTAGCGGGAGAGCCTACAATGAGCAGTTCTTC
cdr3_aa: CASSLSGRAYNEQFF

clone_size: NA
d_call: NA
j_call: TRBJ2-7
v_call: TRBV6-5
cdr3_nt: TGTGCCAGCAGTCCCAGACCCTCTCGCGAGCAGTACTTC
cdr3_aa: CASSPRPSREQYF

clone_size: NA
d_call: NA
j_call: TRBJ2-1
v_call: TRBV5-1
cdr3_nt: TGCGCCAGCAGGGTGGCGGGGTCCTCGGTCAATGAGCAGTTCTTC
cdr3_aa: CASRVAGSSVNEQFF

clone_size: NA
d_call: TRBD1
j_call: TRBJ1-1
v_call: TRBV6-6
cdr3_nt: TGTGCCAGCAGTCGACAGGGGACCACTGAAGCTTTCTTT
cdr3_aa: CASSRQGTTEAFF

clone_size: NA
d_call: NA
j_call: TRBJ2-1
v_call: TRBV9
cdr3_nt: TGTGCCAGCAGCGTAGCAGGGATCAATGAGCAGTTCTTC
cdr3_aa: CASSVAGINEQFF

clone_size: NA
d_call: NA
j_call: TRBJ1-2
v_call: TRBV10-3
cdr3_nt: TGTGCCATCAGTGAGTCGTCAGGAGTGGTATTCTATGGCTACACCTTC
cdr3_aa: CAISESSGVVFYGYTF

clone_size: NA
d_call: NA
j_call: TRBJ2-7
v_call: TRBV2
cdr3_nt: TGTGCCAGCAGCGTAGGGGGTTACGAGCAGTACTTC
cdr3_aa: CASSVGGYEQYF

clone_size: NA
d_call: TRBD1
j_call: TRBJ1-1
v_call: TRBV5-1
cdr3_nt: TGCGCCAGCAGCTTGTATCGGACAGGGGAGACTGAAGCTTTCTTT
cdr3_aa: CASSLYRTGETEAFF

clone_size: NA
d_call: NA
j_call: TRBJ1-2
v_call: TRBV13
cdr3_nt: TGTGCCAGCAGCAGACACATCTATGGCTACACCTTC
cdr3_aa: CASSRHIYGYTF

clone_size: NA
d_call: NA
j_call: TRBJ1-5
v_call: TRBV2
cdr3_nt: TGTGCCAGCAGTGTTCAGGTGTCGGGTCAGCCCCAGCATTTT
cdr3_aa: CASSVQVSGQPQHF

clone_size: NA
d_call: NA
j_call: TRBJ2-1
v_call: TRBV29-1
cdr3_nt: TGCAGCGTTGAACGGGAACCCCGACGGGGCAATGAGCAGTTCTTC
cdr3_aa: CSVEREPRRGNEQFF

clone_size: NA
d_call: TRBD1
j_call: TRBJ1-5
v_call: TRBV19
cdr3_nt: TGTGCCAGTAGTATGTTCGGAGACAGGGGTCGTCAGCCCCAGCATTTT
cdr3_aa: CASSMFGDRGRQPQHF

clone_size: NA
d_call: NA
j_call: TRBJ2-3
v_call: TRBV2
cdr3_nt: TGTGCCAGCAGTGAGTCGCAAGTCAGGGCAGATACGCAGTATTTT
cdr3_aa: CASSESQVRADTQYF

clone_size: NA
d_call: NA
j_call: TRBJ2-1
v_call: TRBV14
cdr3_nt: TGTGCCAGCAGCCAAGACAAGGAAGCCCACCTATTTAACCACTTCTACAATGAGCAGTTCTTC
cdr3_aa: CASSQDKEAHLFNHFYNEQFF

clone_size: NA
d_call: TRBD2
j_call: TRBJ2-7
v_call: TRBV19
cdr3_nt: TGTGCCAGTAGTAAACTAGCGGGAGGGCTAGGATACGAGCAGTACTTC
cdr3_aa: CASSKLAGGLGYEQYF

clone_size: NA
d_call: TRBD2
j_call: TRBJ2-3
v_call: TRBV6-4
cdr3_nt: TGTGCCAGCAGTCCGTCTTCGGGAGGGAGCACAGATACGCAGTATTTT
cdr3_aa: CASSPSSGGSTDTQYF

clone_size: NA
d_call: NA
j_call: TRBJ2-1
v_call: TRBV4-2
cdr3_nt: TGTGCCAGCAGCCCCCTTGAGGCGCGGGGGCGAAGTGAGCAGTTCTTC
cdr3_aa: CASSPLEARGRSEQFF

clone_size: once
d_call: TRBD1
j_call: TRBJ2-1
v_call: TRBV18
cdr3_nt: TGTGCCAGCTCACCGGGACAGGTTTCGAATGAGCAGTTCTTC
cdr3_aa: CASSPGQVSNEQFF

clone_size: NA
d_call: TRBD2
j_call: TRBJ2-1
v_call: TRBV18
cdr3_nt: TGTGCCAGCTCATTACGGACTAGGGAGCACGAGCAGTTCTTC
cdr3_aa: CASSLRTREHEQFF

clone_size: NA
d_call: TRBD1
j_call: TRBJ2-5
v_call: TRBV5-1
cdr3_nt: TGCGCCAGCAGCTTGGTGACAGGGGGCGGGGAGACCCAGTACTTC
cdr3_aa: CASSLVTGGGETQYF

clone_size: NA
d_call: NA
j_call: TRBJ2-7
v_call: TRBV29-1
cdr3_nt: TGCAGCGTTGGGAGGGGAGGCGAGCAGTACTTC
cdr3_aa: CSVGRGGEQYF

clone_size: NA
d_call: NA
j_call: TRBJ1-5
v_call: TRBV11-2
cdr3_nt: TGTGCCAGCAGCTTAGGTGGAGGGCCCCAGCATTTT
cdr3_aa: CASSLGGGPQHF

clone_size: NA
d_call: NA
j_call: TRBJ1-1
v_call: TRBV19
cdr3_nt: TGTGCCAGTAGTATAGTTGCTTACAGACATAACACTGAAGCTTTCTTT
cdr3_aa: CASSIVAYRHNTEAFF

clone_size: NA
d_call: TRBD2
j_call: TRBJ2-3
v_call: TRBV30
cdr3_nt: TGTGCCTGGAGTGGGGGACTAGCGGGCATTGGGTATACGCAGTATTTT
cdr3_aa: CAWSGGLAGIGYTQYF

clone_size: NA
d_call: TRBD1
j_call: TRBJ2-3
v_call: TRBV19
cdr3_nt: TGTGCCAGTAGTACAGGGGACAGGAGCTGGACAGATACGCAGTATTTT
cdr3_aa: CASSTGDRSWTDTQYF

clone_size: NA
d_call: TRBD2
j_call: TRBJ2-5
v_call: TRBV27
cdr3_nt: TGTGCCAGCAGGACTAGCGGGAGGTTTGAGACCCAGTACTTC
cdr3_aa: CASRTSGRFETQYF

clone_size: NA
d_call: TRBD1
j_call: TRBJ2-5
v_call: TRBV9
cdr3_nt: TGTGCCAGCAGCTTGGGACAGGGCCAAGAGACCCAGTACTTC
cdr3_aa: CASSLGQGQETQYF

clone_size: NA
d_call: NA
j_call: TRBJ2-7
v_call: TRBV5-1
cdr3_nt: TGCGCCAGCAGCCTGAAAAACTACGAGCAGTACTTC
cdr3_aa: CASSLKNYEQYF

clone_size: NA
d_call: TRBD1
j_call: TRBJ2-1
v_call: TRBV9
cdr3_nt: TGTGCCAGCAGCGTAATTGGGCGGCCGGGCGGGACAGGCAATAATGAGCAGTTCTTC
cdr3_aa: CASSVIGRPGGTGNNEQFF

clone_size: NA
d_call: NA
j_call: TRBJ1-1
v_call: TRBV7-9
cdr3_nt: TGTGCCAGCAGCTTTCCTTCTGACATTCCCCGGGGCACTGAAGCTTTCTTT
cdr3_aa: CASSFPSDIPRGTEAFF

clone_size: NA
d_call: TRBD1
j_call: TRBJ2-3
v_call: TRBV19
cdr3_nt: TGTGCCAGTAGTACGACAGGGAAGGGAGTCACGCAGTATTTT
cdr3_aa: CASSTTGKGVTQYF

clone_size: NA
d_call: TRBD2
j_call: TRBJ2-1
v_call: TRBV10-3
cdr3_nt: TGTGCCACCCTAAAACCTCTAGCGGGAGGGCCCAATGAGCAGTTCTTC
cdr3_aa: CATLKPLAGGPNEQFF

clone_size: NA
d_call: NA
j_call: TRBJ2-7
v_call: TRBV6-6
cdr3_nt: TGTGCCAGCAGTTATCGGGCTAGCCATGCGATGAGGGAGCAGTACTTC
cdr3_aa: CASSYRASHAMREQYF

clone_size: NA
d_call: NA
j_call: TRBJ2-1
v_call: TRBV30
cdr3_nt: TGTGCCTGGAGTGTACTTGGGGGGAGAGGGCAGTTCTTC
cdr3_aa: CAWSVLGGRGQFF